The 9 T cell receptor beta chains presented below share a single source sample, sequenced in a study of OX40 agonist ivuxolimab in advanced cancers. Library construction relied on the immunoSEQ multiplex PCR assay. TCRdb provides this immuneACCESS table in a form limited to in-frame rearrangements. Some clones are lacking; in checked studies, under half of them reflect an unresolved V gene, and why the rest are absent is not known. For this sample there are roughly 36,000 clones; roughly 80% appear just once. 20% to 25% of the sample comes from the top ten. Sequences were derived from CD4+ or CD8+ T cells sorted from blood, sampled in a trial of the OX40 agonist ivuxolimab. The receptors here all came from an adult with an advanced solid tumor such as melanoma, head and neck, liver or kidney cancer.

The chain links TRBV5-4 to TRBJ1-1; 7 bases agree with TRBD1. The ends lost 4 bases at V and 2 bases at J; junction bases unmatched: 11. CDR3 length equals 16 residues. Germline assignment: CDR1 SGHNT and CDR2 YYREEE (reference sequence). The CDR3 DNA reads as TGTGCCAGCAGCCAGGGGCAGGGGGGGAGTAACACTGAAGCTTTCTTT. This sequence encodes CASSQGQGGSNTEAFF. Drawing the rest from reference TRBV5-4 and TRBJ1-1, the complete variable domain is ETGVTQSPTHLIKTRGQQVTLRCSSQSGHNTVSWYQQALGQGPQFIFQYYREEENGRGNFPPRFSGLQFPNYSSELNVNALELDDSALYLCASSQGQGGSNTEAFFGQGTRLTVV.

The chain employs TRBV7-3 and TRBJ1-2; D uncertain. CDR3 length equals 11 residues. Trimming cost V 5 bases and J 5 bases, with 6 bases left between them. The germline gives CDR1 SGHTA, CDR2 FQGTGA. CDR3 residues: CASSPHYGYTF. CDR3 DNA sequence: TGTGCCAGCAGCCCGCATTATGGCTACACCTTC.

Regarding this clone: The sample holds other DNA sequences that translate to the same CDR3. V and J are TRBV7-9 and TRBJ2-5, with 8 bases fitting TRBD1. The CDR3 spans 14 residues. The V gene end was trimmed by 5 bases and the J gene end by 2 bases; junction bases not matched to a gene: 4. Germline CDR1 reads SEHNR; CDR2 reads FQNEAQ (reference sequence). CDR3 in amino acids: CASSTYRGQETQYF. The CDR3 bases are TGTGCCAGCAGCACATACAGGGGGCAAGAGACCCAGTACTTC.

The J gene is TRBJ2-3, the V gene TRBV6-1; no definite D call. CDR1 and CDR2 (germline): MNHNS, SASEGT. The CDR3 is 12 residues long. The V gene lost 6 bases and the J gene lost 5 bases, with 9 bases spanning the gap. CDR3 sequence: CASSPDGDTQYF. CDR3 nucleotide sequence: TGTGCCAGCAGCCCGGACGGAGATACGCAGTATTTT.

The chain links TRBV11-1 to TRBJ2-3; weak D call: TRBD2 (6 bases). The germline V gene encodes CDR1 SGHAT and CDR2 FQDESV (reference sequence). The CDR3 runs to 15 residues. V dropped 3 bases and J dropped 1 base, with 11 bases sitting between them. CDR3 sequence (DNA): TGTGCCAGCAGCTTCGGGGGAGTGGGCACAGATACGCAGTATTTT. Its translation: CASSFGGVGTDTQYF. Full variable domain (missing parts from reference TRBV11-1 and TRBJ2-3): EAEVAQSPRYKITEKSQAVAFWCDPISGHATLYWYRQILGQGPELLVQFQDESVVDDSQLPKDRFSAERLKGVDSTLKIQPAELGDSAMYLCASSFGGVGTDTQYFGPGTRLTVL.

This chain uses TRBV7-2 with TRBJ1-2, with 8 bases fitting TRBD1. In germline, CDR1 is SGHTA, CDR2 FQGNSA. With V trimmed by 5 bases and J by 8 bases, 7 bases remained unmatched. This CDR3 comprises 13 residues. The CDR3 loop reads CASSNRTGRGYTF. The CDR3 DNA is TGTGCCAGCAGCAACCGGACAGGGAGAGGCTACACCTTC.

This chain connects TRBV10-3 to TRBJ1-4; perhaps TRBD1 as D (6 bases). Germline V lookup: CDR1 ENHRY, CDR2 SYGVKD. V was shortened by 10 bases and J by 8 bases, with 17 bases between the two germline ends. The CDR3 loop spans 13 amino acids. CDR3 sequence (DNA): TGTGCCACTGGGGGCAGGGAAAACGAAAAACTGTTTTTT. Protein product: CATGGRENEKLFF.

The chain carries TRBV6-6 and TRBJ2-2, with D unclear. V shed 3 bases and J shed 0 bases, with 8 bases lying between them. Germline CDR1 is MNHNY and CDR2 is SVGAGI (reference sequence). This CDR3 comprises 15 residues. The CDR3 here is CASSYRAPNTGELFF. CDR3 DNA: TGTGCCAGCAGTTATAGGGCCCCGAACACCGGGGAGCTGTTTTTT.

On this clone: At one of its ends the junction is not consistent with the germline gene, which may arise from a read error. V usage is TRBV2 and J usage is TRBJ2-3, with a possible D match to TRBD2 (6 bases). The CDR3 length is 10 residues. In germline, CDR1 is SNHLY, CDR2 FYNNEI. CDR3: CYRGSDTQYF. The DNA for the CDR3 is TGCTACCGGGGGTCAGATACGCAGTATTTT.